A selection of T cell receptor beta chains follows, all from one sample in a study of OX40 agonist ivuxolimab in advanced cancers. Libraries were prepared by immunoSEQ multiplex PCR; TCRdb keeps only in-frame clonotypes and omits some of them. This sample has 35,000 to 50,000 clones, with approximately 91% found just once. The sequences come from CD4+ or CD8+ T cells sorted from blood, collected in a trial of the OX40 agonist ivuxolimab. The origin of the receptors is an adult with an advanced solid tumor such as melanoma, head and neck, liver or kidney cancer. CDR3s include the opening cysteine and the closing phenylalanine or tryptophan. Each record gives: V gene, clone size, J gene, D gene, CDR3 protein. A D gene is named only where the DNA matches it firmly. Some rows mark clone size as missing; the rest say once, few, many or name a class of expanded clone.

v_call: TRBV19; clone_size: .; j_call: TRBJ1-1; d_call: .; cdr3_aa: CASTSGVSTEAFF
v_call: TRBV6-5; clone_size: .; j_call: TRBJ2-7; d_call: .; cdr3_aa: CASSEVPPRQYF
v_call: TRBV10-3; clone_size: .; j_call: TRBJ1-1; d_call: .; cdr3_aa: CAISEGGGLWNTEAFF
v_call: TRBV27; clone_size: .; j_call: TRBJ1-6; d_call: .; cdr3_aa: CASSLQTDAMDSPLHF
v_call: TRBV4-3; clone_size: .; j_call: TRBJ1-1; d_call: .; cdr3_aa: CASGEVGLTEAFF
v_call: TRBV14; clone_size: .; j_call: TRBJ1-4; d_call: .; cdr3_aa: CASSQRQPNGATNEKLFF
v_call: TRBV6-5; clone_size: once; j_call: TRBJ2-7; d_call: TRBD1; cdr3_aa: CASSQGQGRHEQYF
v_call: TRBV19; clone_size: .; j_call: TRBJ1-1; d_call: .; cdr3_aa: CASSIGQMNTEAFF
v_call: TRBV19; clone_size: once; j_call: TRBJ1-3; d_call: .; cdr3_aa: CASSIAVDTIYF
v_call: TRBV9; clone_size: .; j_call: TRBJ2-1; d_call: TRBD2; cdr3_aa: CASSALAGSGGHNEQFF
v_call: TRBV5-6; clone_size: .; j_call: TRBJ2-3; d_call: TRBD2; cdr3_aa: CASSLEGLAGVISTDTQYF
v_call: TRBV5-8; clone_size: .; j_call: TRBJ1-1; d_call: .; cdr3_aa: CASSPGDTEAFF
v_call: TRBV16; clone_size: .; j_call: TRBJ2-7; d_call: .; cdr3_aa: CASGYRLYEQYF
v_call: TRBV27; clone_size: few; j_call: TRBJ2-7; d_call: TRBD1; cdr3_aa: CASSLAQGTAAYEQYF
v_call: TRBV6-5; clone_size: .; j_call: TRBJ2-3; d_call: TRBD2; cdr3_aa: CASSTSGPRTDTQYF
v_call: TRBV12-5; clone_size: few; j_call: TRBJ1-5; d_call: .; cdr3_aa: CASGLAQGSNQPQHF
v_call: TRBV7-9; clone_size: once; j_call: TRBJ2-1; d_call: TRBD2; cdr3_aa: CASSLYPGGPYNEQFF
v_call: TRBV10-1; clone_size: .; j_call: TRBJ2-2; d_call: .; cdr3_aa: CASQGGTGELFF
v_call: TRBV2; clone_size: .; j_call: TRBJ1-2; d_call: .; cdr3_aa: CASSEDGQILYGYTF
v_call: TRBV11-2; clone_size: .; j_call: TRBJ1-1; d_call: .; cdr3_aa: CASSLDPLEAFF
v_call: TRBV28; clone_size: .; j_call: TRBJ1-4; d_call: .; cdr3_aa: CASSLSSFNEKLFF
v_call: TRBV4-1; clone_size: .; j_call: TRBJ2-7; d_call: TRBD2; cdr3_aa: CASSQDRGGSYEQYF
v_call: TRBV4-1; clone_size: .; j_call: TRBJ1-1; d_call: .; cdr3_aa: CASSQGVGAEAFF
v_call: TRBV28; clone_size: .; j_call: TRBJ2-7; d_call: .; cdr3_aa: CASSLGGVGEQYF
v_call: TRBV28; clone_size: .; j_call: TRBJ1-3; d_call: .; cdr3_aa: CASSLDSGNTIYF
v_call: TRBV11-2; clone_size: .; j_call: TRBJ1-3; d_call: .; cdr3_aa: CASTSGQLSGNTIYF
v_call: TRBV7-9; clone_size: few; j_call: TRBJ2-1; d_call: .; cdr3_aa: CASSLVEQGRGDNEQFF
v_call: TRBV7-9; clone_size: .; j_call: TRBJ2-3; d_call: TRBD1; cdr3_aa: CASSPTETGRDTQYF
v_call: TRBV5-6; clone_size: .; j_call: TRBJ1-1; d_call: .; cdr3_aa: CASSGMTTEAFF
v_call: TRBV6-5; clone_size: .; j_call: TRBJ2-7; d_call: .; cdr3_aa: CASSFTTVSSYEQYF
v_call: TRBV7-6; clone_size: .; j_call: TRBJ1-1; d_call: .; cdr3_aa: CASSLRRNTEAFF
v_call: TRBV6-6; clone_size: once; j_call: TRBJ2-2; d_call: .; cdr3_aa: CATKGKEWFF
v_call: TRBV13; clone_size: .; j_call: TRBJ2-1; d_call: .; cdr3_aa: CASSPRGYNEQFF
v_call: TRBV15; clone_size: .; j_call: TRBJ2-1; d_call: .; cdr3_aa: CATSRGTSSYNEQFF
v_call: TRBV11-2; clone_size: .; j_call: TRBJ2-1; d_call: .; cdr3_aa: CASSFPRVYNEQFF
v_call: TRBV4-2; clone_size: once; j_call: TRBJ1-6; d_call: TRBD1; cdr3_aa: CASSQGQGALFSPLHF
v_call: TRBV21-1; clone_size: .; j_call: TRBJ2-1; d_call: .; cdr3_aa: CASSPTLQFF
v_call: TRBV19; clone_size: .; j_call: TRBJ1-1; d_call: .; cdr3_aa: CASSGTGISEAFF
v_call: TRBV11-2; clone_size: .; j_call: TRBJ1-1; d_call: TRBD1; cdr3_aa: CASSSWDRENTEAFF
v_call: TRBV4-3; clone_size: .; j_call: TRBJ2-3; d_call: .; cdr3_aa: CASSQVTAAEVSTDTQYF
v_call: TRBV7-8; clone_size: few; j_call: TRBJ2-2; d_call: TRBD2; cdr3_aa: CASSLSGGAIAGELFF
v_call: TRBV7-8; clone_size: .; j_call: TRBJ1-2; d_call: .; cdr3_aa: CASSLAPSGIYGYTF
v_call: TRBV9; clone_size: .; j_call: TRBJ2-3; d_call: TRBD2; cdr3_aa: CASSVRSGAVDTQYF
v_call: TRBV6-6; clone_size: .; j_call: TRBJ2-1; d_call: TRBD2; cdr3_aa: CASSYRGLANYNEQFF
v_call: TRBV7-2; clone_size: .; j_call: TRBJ1-2; d_call: .; cdr3_aa: CASSLANYGYTF
v_call: TRBV19; clone_size: .; j_call: TRBJ1-5; d_call: TRBD1; cdr3_aa: CASSPAGARGHQPQHF
v_call: TRBV6-4; clone_size: .; j_call: TRBJ1-2; d_call: TRBD1; cdr3_aa: CASSDGTGKEVNYGYTF
v_call: TRBV4-1; clone_size: .; j_call: TRBJ2-5; d_call: TRBD2; cdr3_aa: CASSQPPGLAGGLSQETQYF
v_call: TRBV4-1; clone_size: .; j_call: TRBJ2-7; d_call: .; cdr3_aa: CASSLLLDYEQYF
v_call: TRBV4-1; clone_size: .; j_call: TRBJ1-5; d_call: TRBD1; cdr3_aa: CASSHRDSVNQPQHF
v_call: TRBV4-3; clone_size: .; j_call: TRBJ1-2; d_call: TRBD1; cdr3_aa: CASSPGTGGGYTF
v_call: TRBV6-1; clone_size: .; j_call: TRBJ1-2; d_call: .; cdr3_aa: CASSEKSSTYGYTF
v_call: TRBV9; clone_size: .; j_call: TRBJ1-2; d_call: .; cdr3_aa: CASSVGDSNYGYTF
v_call: TRBV6-4; clone_size: few; j_call: TRBJ2-3; d_call: TRBD2; cdr3_aa: CASSTSGESTDTQYF
v_call: TRBV28; clone_size: .; j_call: TRBJ2-7; d_call: .; cdr3_aa: CASSSRGTVSYEQYF
v_call: TRBV15; clone_size: .; j_call: TRBJ1-2; d_call: TRBD1; cdr3_aa: CATSIGQGNYGYTF
v_call: TRBV25-1; clone_size: .; j_call: TRBJ2-7; d_call: .; cdr3_aa: CASSELKTVDEQYF
v_call: TRBV28; clone_size: .; j_call: TRBJ1-2; d_call: TRBD1; cdr3_aa: CASSPRGSPYGYTF
v_call: TRBV27; clone_size: .; j_call: TRBJ1-3; d_call: .; cdr3_aa: CASSLSGGLGNTIYF